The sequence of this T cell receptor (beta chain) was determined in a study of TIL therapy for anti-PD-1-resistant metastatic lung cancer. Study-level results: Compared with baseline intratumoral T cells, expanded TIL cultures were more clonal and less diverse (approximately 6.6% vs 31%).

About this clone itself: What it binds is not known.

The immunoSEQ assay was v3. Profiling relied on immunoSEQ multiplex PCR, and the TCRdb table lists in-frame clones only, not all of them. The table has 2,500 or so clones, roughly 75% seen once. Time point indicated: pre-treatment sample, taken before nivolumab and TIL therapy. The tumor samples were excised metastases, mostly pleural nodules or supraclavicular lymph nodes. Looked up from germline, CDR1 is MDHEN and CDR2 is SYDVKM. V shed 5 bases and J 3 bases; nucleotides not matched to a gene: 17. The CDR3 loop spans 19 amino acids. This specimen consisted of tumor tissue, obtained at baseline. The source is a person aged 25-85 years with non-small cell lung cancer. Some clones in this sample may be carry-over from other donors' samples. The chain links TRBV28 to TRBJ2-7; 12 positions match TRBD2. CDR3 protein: CASSPNPSGRATLFYEQYF. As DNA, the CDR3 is TGTGCCAGCAGTCCCAACCCTAGCGGGAGGGCCACTTTGTTCTACGAGCAGTACTTC.